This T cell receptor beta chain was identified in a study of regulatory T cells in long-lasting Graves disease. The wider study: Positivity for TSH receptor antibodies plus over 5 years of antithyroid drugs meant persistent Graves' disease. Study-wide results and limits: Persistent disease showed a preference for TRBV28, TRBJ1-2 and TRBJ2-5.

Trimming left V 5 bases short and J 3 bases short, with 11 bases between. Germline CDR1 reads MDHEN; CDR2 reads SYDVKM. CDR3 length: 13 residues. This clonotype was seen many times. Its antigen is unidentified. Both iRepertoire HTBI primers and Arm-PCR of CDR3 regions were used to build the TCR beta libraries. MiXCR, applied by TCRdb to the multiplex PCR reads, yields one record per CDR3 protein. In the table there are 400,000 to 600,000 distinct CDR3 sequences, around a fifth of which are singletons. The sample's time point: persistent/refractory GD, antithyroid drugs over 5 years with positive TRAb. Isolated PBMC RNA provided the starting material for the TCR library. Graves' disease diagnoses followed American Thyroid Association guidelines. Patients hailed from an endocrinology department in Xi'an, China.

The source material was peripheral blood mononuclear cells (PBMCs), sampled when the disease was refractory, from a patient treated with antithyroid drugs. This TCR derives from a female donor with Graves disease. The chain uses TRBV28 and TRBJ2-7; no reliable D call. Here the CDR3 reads CASSPSYIYEQYF. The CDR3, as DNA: TGTGCCAGCAGTCCCTCCTATATCTACGAGCAGTACTTC.